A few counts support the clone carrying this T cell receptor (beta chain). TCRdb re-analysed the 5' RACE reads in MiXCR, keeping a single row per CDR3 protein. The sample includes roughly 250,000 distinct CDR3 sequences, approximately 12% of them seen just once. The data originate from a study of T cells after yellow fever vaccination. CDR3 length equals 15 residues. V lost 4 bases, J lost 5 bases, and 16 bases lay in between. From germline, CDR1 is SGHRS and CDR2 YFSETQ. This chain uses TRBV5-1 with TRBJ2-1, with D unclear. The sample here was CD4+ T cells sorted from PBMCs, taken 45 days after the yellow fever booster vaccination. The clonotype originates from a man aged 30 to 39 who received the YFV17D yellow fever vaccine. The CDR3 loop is CASSRLSLRDNEQFF. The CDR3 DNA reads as TGCGCCAGCAGCAGACTCTCCCTTCGGGACAATGAGCAGTTCTTC.